Below, one TCR beta chain is given with its context. The source of the sample is a study of blood T cell repertoires in COVID-19. Study in general: The United States, Italy and Spain were the sources of the acute and convalescent COVID-19 samples. Sources were T cells, B-cell-depleted T cells, or PBMCs; the material itself was cDNA or gDNA.

V was cut by 4 bases and J by 8 bases, with 21 bases left in between. Germline CDR1 and CDR2: SGHNT and YYREEE (reference sequence). This CDR3 spans 15 amino acids. Original processing methods: Reference gene primer amplification gave estimated nucleated cell counts. Only in-frame clones appear in the TCRdb table, and some are missing; sequencing was by immunoSEQ multiplex PCR. That table furnishes V, J and clone size, whereas the DNA furnished D and trimming. The table includes some 700,000 clones, 85% to 90% detected once. The gene calls are TRBV5-4 and TRBJ1-2; D perhaps matches TRBD1 (5 bases). Sequenced sample: peripheral blood. The TCR comes from a woman aged 18 to 35 with acute or convalescent COVID-19. This chain's CDR3 is CASSVETPGTRGYTF. In nucleotides, the CDR3 is TGTGCCAGCAGCGTAGAAACACCCGGGACTAGGGGCTACACCTTC.